The clone carrying this TCR beta chain was seen ten or more times. Its antigen is unidentified. Amplification of TCR beta CDR3 regions used RNA as the template. Primed by the HTBI set, a first-round RT-PCR was run on the TCR CDR3. A single record per CDR3 protein comes from TCRdb applying MiXCR to the multiplex PCR reads. Among around 620,000 distinct CDR3 sequences listed, approximately 15% were seen once. The entry originates in a study of T cells in Graves' hyperthyroidism and ophthalmopathy. In the study overall: Peripheral blood specimens were obtained at initial diagnosis, prior to any treatment.

Whole-study findings and limits: Within blood appeared most thyroid clonotypes that had expanded above 0.001.

Ophthalmopathy cases scored 3 or more on the Clinical Activity Score and 4 or more on NOSPECS grade, with duration below 3 months. From 8.5 to 10 ml of fresh peripheral blood, PBMCs were isolated. The ends were cut back, 1 base at V and 2 bases at J, with 11 bases in the middle. This CDR3 spans 16 amino acids. This chain links TRBV12-3 or TRBV12-4 with TRBJ2-2; possibly TRBD2 for D (6 bases). This clonotype originated in a woman under 30 with Graves' ophthalmopathy. The sequenced sample was blood. Here the CDR3 reads CASSLEVGGNTGELFF. In DNA, the CDR3 is TGTGCCAGCAGTTTAGAGGTGGGAGGCAACACCGGGGAGCTGTTTTTT.